This TCR beta chain was found in a study of radiation and T cells in renal cell carcinoma. Germline V lookup: CDR1 SEHNR, CDR2 FQNEAQ (reference sequence). There are 15 residues in the CDR3. V lost 6 bases, J lost 2 bases, and 13 bases lay in between. Generated by immunoSEQ multiplex PCR, the TCRdb table keeps only in-frame clones and is missing some. The sample lists around 86,000 clones; about 86% were seen once. Time point denoted: blood 2 weeks post-SBRT. Treatment defined: 15 Gy SBRT to primary tumor, nephrectomy 4 weeks later. This chain joins TRBV7-9 and TRBJ2-2, with D tentatively TRBD1 or TRBD2 (5 bases each). The starting material was blood, obtained from a patient whose treatment included radiotherapy and nephrectomy. This TCR was sampled from a woman aged 45-65 years with renal cell carcinoma. The CDR3 loop is CASSTGQANTGELFF. CDR3 sequence (DNA): TGTGCCAGCAGTACGGGGCAGGCTAACACCGGGGAGCTGTTTTTT.